This record covers a single T cell receptor beta chain. This entry comes from a study of PD-L1 blockade in urothelial cancer. As for the study in general: Patients with male sex and bladder-origin urothelial cancer accounted for most of the roughly 29 enrolled. Treatment start was followed by blood analysis at 3 weeks (second dose) and again at 6 weeks.

TCRdb's copy holds only in-frame clones and misses some; the assay was immunoSEQ multiplex PCR. Of 65,000 to 80,000 clones listed, around four fifths were seen once; the top ten hold 4% to 5%. Germline V gives CDR1 MGHRA, CDR2 YSYEKL. J was trimmed by 7 bases and V by 4 bases; bases with no gene match: 9. The CDR3 has 16 amino acids. Patients' urothelial carcinoma was locally advanced or metastatic. The clonotype originates from a man between 65 and 79 years old with urothelial cancer. The J gene is TRBJ2-1, the V gene TRBV4-1; 11 nucleotides agree with TRBD2. The starting material was PBMCs, obtained around atezolizumab (anti-PD-L1) treatment. The CDR3 DNA reads as TGCGCCAGCAGCCGGCCTAGCGGGGGGCTTGGGAATGAGCAGTTCTTC. It yields the protein CASSRPSGGLGNEQFF.